This is a list of T cell receptor beta chains from one sample in a study of T-cell reconstitution after alpha-beta-depleted transplantation in children. One entry per CDR3 protein results from TCRdb running MiXCR on the PCR reads. The sample lists 490,000 or so distinct CDR3 sequences; roughly a tenth were seen once. Sample: PBMCs, taken before TCRalphabeta/CD19-depleted stem cell transplant. These TCRs come from a child aged 2 to 15 with inherited bone marrow failure, due to receive a stem cell transplant. Each CDR3 is given with its conserved first and last residue. A D gene is named only where the DNA matches it firmly. A row's size may be missing; if present it is once, few, many or a size class.

D	V	J	size	CDR3	DNA
.	TRBV20-1	TRBJ2-3	many	CSAMSASTDTQYF	TGCAGTGCTATGAGCGCAAGCACAGATACGCAGTATTTT
TRBD2	TRBV12-3/TRBV12-4	TRBJ2-3	many	CASSGTSGTDVRDTQYF	TGTGCCAGCAGCGGGACTAGCGGGACTGACGTGAGAGATACGCAGTATTTT
.	TRBV28	TRBJ2-7	.	CASSSGGVEQYF	TGTGCCAGCAGTTCCGGCGGGGTCGAGCAGTACTTC
TRBD1	TRBV5-6	TRBJ2-3	many	CASSPGTGGSDTQYF	TGTGCCAGCAGCCCCGGGACAGGGGGTTCAGATACGCAGTATTTT
.	TRBV5-1	TRBJ1-5	few	CAGRGHQPQHF	TGCGCCGGTCGAGGCCATCAGCCCCAGCATTTT
.	TRBV29-1	TRBJ1-2	few	CSVESGSYGYTF	TGCAGCGTCGAGTCAGGTTCTTATGGCTACACCTTC
TRBD2	TRBV5-1	TRBJ2-1	many	CASHRLAAITNEQFF	TGCGCCAGCCACAGACTAGCGGCAATTACAAATGAGCAGTTCTTC
TRBD2	TRBV7-9	TRBJ2-3	many	CASSLVQGLWPNTQYF	TGTGCCAGCAGCTTAGTCCAGGGACTATGGCCCAATACGCAGTATTTT
TRBD2	TRBV28	TRBJ2-7	.	CASSLGLAGELYEQYF	TGTGCCAGCAGTCTGGGGCTAGCGGGGGAACTTTACGAGCAGTACTTC
TRBD2	TRBV20-1	TRBJ2-7	many	CSAPPSGKLYEQYF	TGCAGTGCTCCGCCTAGCGGGAAACTCTACGAGCAGTACTTC
.	TRBV20-1	TRBJ2-7	.	CSARQFSYEQYF	TGCAGTGCTAGACAGTTCTCCTACGAGCAGTACTTC
TRBD2	TRBV20-1	TRBJ2-1	.	CSAGGSGRAGSYNEQFF	TGCAGTGCCGGAGGTAGCGGGAGGGCCGGCTCCTACAATGAGCAGTTCTTC
.	TRBV29-1	TRBJ1-2	many	CSGGSANYGYTF	TGCAGTGGGGGTTCGGCTAACTATGGCTACACCTTC
TRBD2	TRBV29-1	TRBJ2-1	many	CSVGPSGRAESPFF	TGCAGCGTGGGTCCTAGCGGGAGGGCCGAGTCGCCGTTCTTC
TRBD1	TRBV5-1	TRBJ2-3	.	CASSRQGQLRTDTQYF	TGCGCCAGCAGCCGACAGGGACAGCTACGCACAGATACGCAGTATTTT
.	TRBV21-1	TRBJ1-2	many	CASSVGRTDGYTF	TGTGCCAGCAGCGTGGGCAGGACGGATGGCTACACCTTC
TRBD1	TRBV20-1	TRBJ2-2	many	CSAPGQGATGELFF	TGCAGTGCTCCGGGACAGGGGGCCACCGGGGAGCTGTTTTTT
TRBD1	TRBV28	TRBJ2-2	many	CASSTDRESSTGELFF	TGTGCCAGCAGTACAGACAGGGAGTCGTCCACCGGGGAGCTGTTTTTT
TRBD2	TRBV5-1	TRBJ2-1	many	CASSSSGSLIIDNEQFF	TGCGCCAGCAGCTCTAGCGGGAGCTTAATAATAGACAATGAGCAGTTCTTC
TRBD2	TRBV18	TRBJ2-4	many	CASSPSASGSGNIQYF	TGTGCCAGCTCACCATCCGCTAGCGGGAGCGGCAACATTCAGTACTTC
.	TRBV20-1	TRBJ2-2	many	CSARSTGELFF	TGCAGTGCTAGGTCCACCGGGGAGCTGTTTTTT
.	TRBV10-3	TRBJ2-7	many	CAISESISSEQYF	TGTGCCATCAGTGAGTCGATATCGTCCGAGCAGTACTTC
.	TRBV4-2	TRBJ2-1	.	CASSLLAEEQFF	TGTGCCAGCAGCCTGTTAGCGGAAGAGCAGTTCTTC
.	TRBV27	TRBJ2-7	few	CASSIRDGTYEQYF	TGTGCCAGCAGTATAAGGGACGGTACCTACGAGCAGTACTTC
TRBD2	TRBV6-5	TRBJ2-5	many	CASSTRLAAQETQYF	TGTGCCAGCAGTACCCGACTAGCAGCCCAAGAGACCCAGTACTTC
TRBD2	TRBV2	TRBJ2-7	many	CASSDGLAGALEQYF	TGTGCCAGCAGTGACGGACTAGCGGGGGCCCTCGAGCAGTACTTC
TRBD2	TRBV14	TRBJ2-3	.	CASSQALAGRADTQYF	TGTGCCAGCAGCCAAGCTCTAGCGGGAAGGGCAGATACGCAGTATTTT
.	TRBV15	TRBJ2-7	many	CATSRRESSYEQYF	TGTGCCACCAGTCGCCGGGAGAGCTCCTACGAGCAGTACTTC
.	TRBV5-1	TRBJ1-2	many	CASSLDVTIYGYTF	TGCGCCAGCAGCTTGGATGTGACAATCTATGGCTACACCTTC
.	TRBV4-3	TRBJ2-7	many	CASSQDKGAYEQYF	TGCGCCAGCAGCCAAGACAAGGGGGCCTACGAGCAGTACTTC
TRBD2	TRBV12-3/TRBV12-4	TRBJ2-5	many	CASSLYSGRETQYF	TGTGCCAGCAGTTTGTATAGCGGGAGAGAGACCCAGTACTTC
.	TRBV28	TRBJ2-7	many	CASSSSKAGRNYEQYF	TGTGCCAGCAGTTCCTCCAAGGCGGGGAGGAACTACGAGCAGTACTTC
TRBD2	TRBV27	TRBJ2-1	many	CASSFSGRAGNEQFF	TGTGCCAGCAGTTTTAGCGGGAGGGCCGGCAATGAGCAGTTCTTC
TRBD2	TRBV28	TRBJ2-7	many	CASSFGPGGPYEQYF	TGTGCCAGCAGTTTCGGGCCGGGAGGACCCTACGAGCAGTACTTC
.	TRBV20-1	TRBJ1-5	many	CSARDPVRGVNQPQHF	TGCAGTGCTAGAGACCCGGTGAGGGGGGTCAATCAGCCCCAGCATTTT
.	TRBV11-2	TRBJ1-3	many	CASSRGVLQGRNTIYF	TGTGCCAGCAGTCGTGGGGTTTTGCAGGGCCGAAACACCATATATTTT